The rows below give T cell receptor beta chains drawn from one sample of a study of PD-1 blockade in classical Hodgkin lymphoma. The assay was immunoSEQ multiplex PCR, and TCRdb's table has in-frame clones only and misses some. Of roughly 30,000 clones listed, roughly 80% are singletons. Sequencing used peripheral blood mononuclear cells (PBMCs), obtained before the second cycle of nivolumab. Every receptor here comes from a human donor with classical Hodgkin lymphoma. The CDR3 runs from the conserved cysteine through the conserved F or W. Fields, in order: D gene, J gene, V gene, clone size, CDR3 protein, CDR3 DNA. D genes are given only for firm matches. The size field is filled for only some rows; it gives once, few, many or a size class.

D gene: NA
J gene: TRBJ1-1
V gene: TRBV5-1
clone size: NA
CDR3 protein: CASSSRGQNTEAFF
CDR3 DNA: TGCGCCAGCAGCTCGCGGGGACAGAACACTGAAGCTTTCTTT

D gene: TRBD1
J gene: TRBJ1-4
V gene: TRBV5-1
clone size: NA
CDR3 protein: CASSLSGTGGFQTNEKLFF
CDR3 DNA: TGCGCCAGCAGCTTGTCCGGGACAGGGGGCTTTCAAACTAATGAAAAACTGTTTTTT

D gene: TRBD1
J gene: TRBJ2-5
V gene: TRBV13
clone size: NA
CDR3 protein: CASSFADRDETQYF
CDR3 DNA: TGTGCCAGCAGCTTCGCGGACAGGGATGAGACCCAGTACTTC

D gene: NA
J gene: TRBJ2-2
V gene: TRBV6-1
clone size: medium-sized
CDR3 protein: CASRAPGELFF
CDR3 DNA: TGTGCCAGCAGAGCCCCCGGGGAGCTGTTTTTT

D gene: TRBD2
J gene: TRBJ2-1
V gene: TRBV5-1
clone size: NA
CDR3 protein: CASSPLDGRGEDEQFF
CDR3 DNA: TGCGCCAGCAGCCCGCTGGACGGGAGGGGTGAAGATGAGCAGTTCTTC

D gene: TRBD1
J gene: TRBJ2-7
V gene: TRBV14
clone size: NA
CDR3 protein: CASSQGQGGGYEQYF
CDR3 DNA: TGTGCCAGCAGCCAGGGACAGGGAGGAGGTTACGAGCAGTACTTC

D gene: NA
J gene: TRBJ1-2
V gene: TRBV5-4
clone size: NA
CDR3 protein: CASSLSGIDGYGYTF
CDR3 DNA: TGTGCCAGCAGCTTAAGTGGGATAGATGGGTATGGCTACACCTTC

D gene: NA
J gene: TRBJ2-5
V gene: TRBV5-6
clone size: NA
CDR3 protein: CASSLKGQTQETQYF
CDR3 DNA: TGTGCCAGCAGCTTGAAAGGACAGACTCAAGAGACCCAGTACTTC

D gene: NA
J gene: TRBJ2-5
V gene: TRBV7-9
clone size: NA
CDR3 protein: CASSYREETQYF
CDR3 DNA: TGTGCCAGCAGCTACAGGGAAGAGACCCAGTACTTC

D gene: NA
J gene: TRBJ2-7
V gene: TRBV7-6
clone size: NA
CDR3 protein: CASSLASKSYEQYF
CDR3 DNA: TGTGCCAGCAGCTTAGCTTCCAAATCCTACGAGCAGTACTTC

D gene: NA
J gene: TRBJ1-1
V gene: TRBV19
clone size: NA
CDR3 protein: CASSMRVRVANTEAFF
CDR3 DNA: TGTGCCAGTAGTATGCGGGTTCGGGTTGCGAACACTGAAGCTTTCTTT

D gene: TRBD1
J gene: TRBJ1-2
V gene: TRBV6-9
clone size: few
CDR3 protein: CASSEWVGNRGLGYTF
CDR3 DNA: TGTGCCAGCAGTGAATGGGTGGGGAACAGGGGGCTGGGCTACACCTTC

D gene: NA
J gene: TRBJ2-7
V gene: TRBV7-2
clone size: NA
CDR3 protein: CASSLAAVSYEQYF
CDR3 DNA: TGTGCCAGCAGCTTAGCGGCAGTATCCTACGAGCAGTACTTC

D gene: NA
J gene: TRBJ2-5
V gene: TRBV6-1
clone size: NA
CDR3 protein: CATGLPSNGETQYF
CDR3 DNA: TGTGCCACCGGACTACCTTCGAATGGAGAGACCCAGTACTTC

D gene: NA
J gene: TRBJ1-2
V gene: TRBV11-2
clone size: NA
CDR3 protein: CASSLYSRVDRSNYGYTF
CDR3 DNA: TGTGCCAGCAGCTTATATAGCAGGGTTGATAGATCTAACTATGGCTACACCTTC

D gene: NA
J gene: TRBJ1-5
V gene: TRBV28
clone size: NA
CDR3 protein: CASSSPGTMNQPQHF
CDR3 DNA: TGTGCCAGCAGTTCCCCCGGGACGATGAATCAGCCCCAGCATTTT

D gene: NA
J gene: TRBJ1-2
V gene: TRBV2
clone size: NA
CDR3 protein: CASGSDYGYTF
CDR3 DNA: TGTGCCAGCGGATCTGACTATGGCTACACCTTC

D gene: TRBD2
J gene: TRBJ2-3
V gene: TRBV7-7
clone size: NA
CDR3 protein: CASSSEAGAGGSTQYF
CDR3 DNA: TGTGCTAGCAGCTCCGAGGCGGGAGCTGGGGGTTCTACGCAGTATTTT

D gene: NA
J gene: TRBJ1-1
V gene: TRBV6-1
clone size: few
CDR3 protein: CASTRGESTEAFF
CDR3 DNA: TGTGCCAGCACCCGAGGGGAAAGCACTGAAGCTTTCTTT

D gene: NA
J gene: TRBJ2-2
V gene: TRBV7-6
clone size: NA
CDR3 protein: CASSLRQTQNTGELFF
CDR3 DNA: TGTGCCAGCAGCTTAAGGCAGACGCAGAACACCGGGGAGCTGTTTTTT

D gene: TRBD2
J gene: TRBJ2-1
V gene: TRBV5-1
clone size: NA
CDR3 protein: CASSPGLAGDEQFF
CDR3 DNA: TGCGCCAGCAGCCCGGGACTAGCGGGGGATGAGCAGTTCTTC

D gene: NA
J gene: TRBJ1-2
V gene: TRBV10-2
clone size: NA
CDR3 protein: CASSDNRVLYGYTF
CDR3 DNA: TGCGCCAGCAGTGACAACAGGGTTCTCTATGGCTACACCTTC

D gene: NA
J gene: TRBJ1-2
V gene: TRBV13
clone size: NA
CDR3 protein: CASSDLQGPEPLGYTF
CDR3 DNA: TGTGCCAGCAGCGACCTACAGGGCCCTGAACCTCTTGGCTACACCTTC

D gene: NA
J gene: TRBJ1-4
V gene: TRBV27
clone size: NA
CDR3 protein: CASSSIIQGFNEKLFF
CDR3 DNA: TGTGCCAGCAGTTCCATCATACAGGGATTTAATGAAAAACTGTTTTTT

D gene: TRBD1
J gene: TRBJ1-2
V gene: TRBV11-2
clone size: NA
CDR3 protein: CASSFGTGYGYTF
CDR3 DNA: TGTGCCAGCAGCTTTGGGACAGGGTACGGCTACACCTTC

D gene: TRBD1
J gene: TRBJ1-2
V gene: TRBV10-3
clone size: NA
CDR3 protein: CAIRETGGSYGYTF
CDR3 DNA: TGTGCCATCAGGGAAACAGGGGGCAGCTATGGCTACACCTTC

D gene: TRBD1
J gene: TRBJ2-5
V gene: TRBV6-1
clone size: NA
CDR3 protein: CASNSLDRAQETQYF
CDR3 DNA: TGTGCCAGCAATTCCTTGGACAGGGCCCAAGAGACCCAGTACTTC

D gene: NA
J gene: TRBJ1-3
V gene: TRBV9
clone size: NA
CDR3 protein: CASSVRDASGNTIYF
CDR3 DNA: TGTGCCAGCAGCGTCCGAGATGCATCTGGAAACACCATATATTTT

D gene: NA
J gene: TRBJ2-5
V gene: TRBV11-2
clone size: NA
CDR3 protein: CASSSGRPTETQYF
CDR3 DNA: TGTGCCAGCAGCTCCGGACGGCCTACGGAGACCCAGTACTTC

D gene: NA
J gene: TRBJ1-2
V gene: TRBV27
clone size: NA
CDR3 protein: CASSSQGNYGYTF
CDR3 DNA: TGTGCCAGCAGTTCACAGGGAAACTATGGCTACACCTTC

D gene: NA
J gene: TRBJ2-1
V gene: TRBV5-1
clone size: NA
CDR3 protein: CASSLGGGIGFVNEQFF
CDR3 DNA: TGCGCCAGCAGCCTGGGAGGGGGTATAGGTTTTGTGAATGAGCAGTTCTTC

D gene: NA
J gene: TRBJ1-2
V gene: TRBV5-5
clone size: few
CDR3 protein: CASSLAKRQHYGYTF
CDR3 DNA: TGTGCCAGCAGCTTGGCCAAAAGGCAGCACTATGGCTACACCTTC

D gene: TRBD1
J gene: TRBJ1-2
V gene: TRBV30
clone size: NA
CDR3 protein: CAWSALTGLYGYTF
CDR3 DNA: TGTGCCTGGAGCGCCCTGACAGGGCTCTATGGCTACACCTTC

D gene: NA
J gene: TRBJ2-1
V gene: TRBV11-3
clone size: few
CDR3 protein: CASSYGLPGPYNEQFF
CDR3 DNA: TGTGCCAGCAGTTACGGGCTCCCGGGACCCTACAATGAGCAGTTCTTC

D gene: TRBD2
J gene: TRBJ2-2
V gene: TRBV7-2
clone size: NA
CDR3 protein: CASSWTSGNTGELFF
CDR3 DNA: TGTGCCAGCAGCTGGACTAGCGGGAACACCGGGGAGCTGTTTTTT

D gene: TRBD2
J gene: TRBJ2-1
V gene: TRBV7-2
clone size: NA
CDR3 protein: CASSLDPSRLAETYNEQFF
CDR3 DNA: TGTGCCAGCAGCTTGGATCCGTCTCGCCTAGCGGAGACCTACAATGAGCAGTTCTTC

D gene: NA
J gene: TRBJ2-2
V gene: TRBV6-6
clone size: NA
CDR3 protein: CASREGGANTGELFF
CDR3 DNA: TGTGCCAGCAGGGAAGGGGGTGCGAACACCGGGGAGCTGTTTTTT

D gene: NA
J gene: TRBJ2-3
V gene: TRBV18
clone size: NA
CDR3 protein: CASPKQGSTDTQYF
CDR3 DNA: TGTGCCAGCCCCAAGCAGGGTAGCACAGATACGCAGTATTTT

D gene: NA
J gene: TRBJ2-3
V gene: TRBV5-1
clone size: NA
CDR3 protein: CASSLVTASTDTQYF
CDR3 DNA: TGCGCCAGCAGCTTGGTGACAGCTAGCACAGATACGCAGTATTTT

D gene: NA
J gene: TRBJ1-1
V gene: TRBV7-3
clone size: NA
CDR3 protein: CASSSLGARTEAFF
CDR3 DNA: TGTGCCAGCAGCTCCCTCGGCGCGCGGACTGAAGCTTTCTTT

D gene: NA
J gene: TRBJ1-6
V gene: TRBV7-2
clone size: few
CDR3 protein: CASSLTADNSPLHF
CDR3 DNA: TGTGCCAGCAGCTTAACAGCGGATAATTCACCCCTCCACTTT

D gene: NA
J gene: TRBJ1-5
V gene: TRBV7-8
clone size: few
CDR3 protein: CASSWGNQPQHF
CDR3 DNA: TGTGCCAGCAGCTGGGGTAATCAGCCCCAGCATTTT

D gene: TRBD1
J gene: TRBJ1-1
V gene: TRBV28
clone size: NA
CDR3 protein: CASSFPTGVEAFF
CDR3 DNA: TGTGCCAGCAGTTTCCCGACAGGGGTTGAAGCTTTCTTT

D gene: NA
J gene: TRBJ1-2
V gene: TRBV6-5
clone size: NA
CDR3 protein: CASSQGYYGYTF
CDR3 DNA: TGTGCCAGCAGTCAGGGGTACTATGGCTACACCTTC

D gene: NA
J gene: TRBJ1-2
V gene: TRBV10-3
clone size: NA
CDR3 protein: CAISEQISYGYTF
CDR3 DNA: TGTGCCATCAGTGAGCAGATCTCCTATGGCTACACCTTC

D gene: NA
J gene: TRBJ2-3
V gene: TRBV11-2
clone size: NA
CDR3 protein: CASSFGFGTDTQYF
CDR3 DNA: TGTGCCAGCAGCTTTGGGTTTGGCACAGATACGCAGTATTTT

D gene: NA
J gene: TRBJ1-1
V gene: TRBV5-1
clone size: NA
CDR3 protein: CASSPLPRGGEDTEAFF
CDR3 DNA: TGCGCCAGCAGCCCATTACCCCGAGGGGGTGAGGACACTGAAGCTTTCTTT

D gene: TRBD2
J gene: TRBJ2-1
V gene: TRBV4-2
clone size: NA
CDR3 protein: CASSQGLAGWGYNEQFF
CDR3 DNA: TGTGCCAGCAGCCAAGGGCTAGCGGGATGGGGGTACAATGAGCAGTTCTTC

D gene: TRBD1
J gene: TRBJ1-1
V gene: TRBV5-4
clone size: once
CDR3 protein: CASSQGTGTTEAFF
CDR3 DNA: TGTGCCAGCAGCCAAGGGACAGGGACAACTGAAGCTTTCTTT

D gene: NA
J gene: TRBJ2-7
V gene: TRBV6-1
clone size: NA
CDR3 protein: CASRSRDSSYEQYF
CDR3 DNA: TGTGCCAGCAGGTCGCGGGACAGCTCCTACGAGCAGTACTTC

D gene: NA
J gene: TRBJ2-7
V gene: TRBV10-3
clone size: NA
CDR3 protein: CAISEDPGSLTYEQYF
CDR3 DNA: TGTGCCATCAGTGAGGACCCCGGGTCCCTCACCTACGAGCAGTACTTC

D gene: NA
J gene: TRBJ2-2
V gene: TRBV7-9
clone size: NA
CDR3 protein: CASSLEGTGELFF
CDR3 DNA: TGTGCCAGCAGCTTAGAGGGTACCGGGGAGCTGTTTTTT